These T cell receptor beta chains were read from a single sample in a study of blood T cell repertoires in COVID-19. TCRdb's copy holds only in-frame clones and misses some; the assay was immunoSEQ multiplex PCR. The sample has about 74,000 clones, 90% seen once. Sequences were obtained from peripheral blood. The receptor set was obtained from a human donor in a cohort sampled during active COVID-19. The CDR3 runs from the conserved cysteine through the conserved F or W. The D gene is left open where the match is weak. Size is omitted from some rows. Given values are once, few, many or a class for expanded clones.

D	size	J	V	DNA	CDR3
TRBD1	once	TRBJ2-3	TRBV27	TGTGCCAGCAGTTTAGACAGGGCAACGGGAGATACGCAGTATTTT	CASSLDRATGDTQYF
TRBD1	NA	TRBJ2-3	TRBV27	TGTGCCAGCAGTCCCTGGACAGGGGGGTCAGATACGCAGTATTTT	CASSPWTGGSDTQYF
TRBD2	NA	TRBJ2-1	TRBV3-1/TRBV3-2	TGTGCCAGCAGCCCCCGGGCTAGCGGGATCTACAATGAGCAGTTCTTC	CASSPRASGIYNEQFF
NA	few	TRBJ2-1	TRBV19	TGTGCCAGTAGTAGCGCCTATGAGCAGTTCTTC	CASSSAYEQFF
TRBD2	NA	TRBJ2-5	TRBV7-8	TGTGCCAGCAGCTTTTCTCCCCGGCTAGCGGGAGGTCGAGAGACCCAGTACTTC	CASSFSPRLAGGRETQYF
TRBD1	NA	TRBJ1-4	TRBV5-1	TGCGCCAGCAGCTTGGTGGGGGACAGGGGTGAAAAACTGTTTTTT	CASSLVGDRGEKLFF
TRBD2	once	TRBJ2-3	TRBV11-3	TGTGCCAGCAGCCTGGGGACTAGCGGACGCACAGATACGCAGTATTTT	CASSLGTSGRTDTQYF
NA	many	TRBJ2-1	TRBV6-5	TGTGCCAGCAGTTACCAGATCCACAATGAGCAGTTCTTC	CASSYQIHNEQFF
NA	NA	TRBJ1-4	TRBV29-1	TGCAGCGTTGTAGGGGTTGGAACTAATGAAAAACTGTTTTTT	CSVVGVGTNEKLFF
NA	few	TRBJ1-1	TRBV7-3	TGTGCCAGCAGCTCCTGGGCAGGGCGGAACACTGAAGCTTTCTTT	CASSSWAGRNTEAFF
NA	NA	TRBJ2-2	TRBV6-5	TGTGCCAGCACTCTCACCCAGGGTATCGGGGAGCTGTTTTTT	CASTLTQGIGELFF
NA	NA	TRBJ2-7	TRBV9	TGTGCCAGCAGCGTCACCCGGACTGGTTCCCTACGCGAGCAGTACTTC	CASSVTRTGSLREQYF
NA	few	TRBJ1-1	TRBV5-6	TGTGCCAGCAGCTTGGTCGGGGTTGGAACTGAAGCTTTCTTT	CASSLVGVGTEAFF
NA	NA	TRBJ2-5	TRBV2	TGTGCCAGCAATCTAGCGACAGAGACCCAGTACTTC	CASNLATETQYF
NA	NA	TRBJ1-5	TRBV19	TGTGCCAGTAGTTGGAACGCAGGGATCAGCAATCAGCCCCAGCATTTT	CASSWNAGISNQPQHF
NA	NA	TRBJ1-1	TRBV18	TGTGCCAGCTCACCACCCAACAGGGTGAACACTGAAGCTTTCTTT	CASSPPNRVNTEAFF
TRBD2	NA	TRBJ2-1	TRBV5-6	TGTGCCAGCAGCTTGGCCCCCCCGGGGAGGGCCGGCAATGAGCAGTTCTTC	CASSLAPPGRAGNEQFF
TRBD2	NA	TRBJ2-7	TRBV18	TGTGCCAGCTCACCATTGGGGACTACGAGCTCCTACGAGCAGTACTTC	CASSPLGTTSSYEQYF
TRBD2	NA	TRBJ2-3	TRBV3-1/TRBV3-2	TGTGCCAGCAGCCAAAGGTTAGCGGGAGTTATAGATACGCAGTATTTT	CASSQRLAGVIDTQYF
TRBD2	NA	TRBJ2-7	TRBV5-6	TGTGCCAGCAGCTCCTTCGGGACTAGCGGGAAGTACGAGCAGTACTTC	CASSSFGTSGKYEQYF
NA	few	TRBJ2-2	TRBV6-2/TRBV6-3	TGTGCCAGCAGCCCCTTACCGCGCCCCACCGGGGAGCTGTTTTTT	CASSPLPRPTGELFF
NA	NA	TRBJ2-1	TRBV24-1	TGTGCCACCAGTAAAGGTGACAACAGCTACAATGAGCAGTTCTTC	CATSKGDNSYNEQFF